Below, 3 T cell receptor beta chains from the same sample are listed, as sequenced in a study of PD-L1 blockade in urothelial cancer. Assay: immunoSEQ multiplex PCR; the TCRdb copy retains only in-frame clones and omits some. The sample yields around 100,000 clones, approximately 85% seen once. The specimen was PBMCs, collected around atezolizumab (anti-PD-L1) treatment. The receptors were gathered from a man aged 45-65 years with urothelial cancer.

The chain links TRBV29-1 to TRBJ2-7; unclear D gene. V was shortened by 7 bases and J by 4 bases, with 5 bases between the two germline ends. Germline loops: CDR1 SQVTM, CDR2 ANQGSEA. The CDR3 is made up of 9 amino acids. CDR3 DNA sequence: TGCAGCGCCGAGTACGAGCAGTACTTC. It specifies CSAEYEQYF.

This clone was counted between two and nine times. The chain uses TRBV2 and TRBJ1-6; 9 nucleotides line up with TRBD1. Germline V CDR1 and CDR2: SNHLY, FYNNEI. Germline trimming cut 4 bases from V and 10 bases from J; bases unmatched to any gene: 5. The CDR3 has 14 residues. Here the CDR3 reads CASSVRDRDSPLHF. The DNA for the CDR3 is TGTGCCAGCAGTGTCCGGGACAGGGACTCACCCCTCCACTTT. The full variable domain, in which reference TRBV2 and TRBJ1-6 provide the parts outside the CDR3, is EPEVTQTPSHQVTQMGQEVILRCVPISNHLYFYWYRQILGQKVEFLVSFYNNEISEKSEIFDDQFSVERPDGSNFTLKIRSTKLEDSAMYFCASSVRDRDSPLHFGNGTRLTVT.

The chain combines TRBV5-1 with TRBJ2-1; 7 bases map to TRBD2. The CDR3 runs 12 residues. Germline V gene data show CDR1 as SGHRS and CDR2 as YFSETQ. J was trimmed by 8 bases and V by 6 bases; bases with no gene match: 5. In DNA, the CDR3 is TGCGCCAGCACGGACGGGAGGTATGAGCAGTTCTTC. Its translation: CASTDGRYEQFF.